This T cell receptor (beta chain) was profiled in a study of blood T cells in healthy people across ages. Notes on this clonotype: Its antigen remains unidentified.

Samples had at least 6.5 million PBMCs isolated from them. Points from the study as a whole: Diversity estimated from one million T cells was considered an underestimate. Naive T cell percentage and TCR beta diversity correlated strongly.

A sample-barcoded 5' primer and a J-beta primer mix were used in a second PCR of roughly 7 to 11 cycles. Every sample gave at least 2.5 million paired-end reads containing CDR3. TCRdb used MiXCR to reprocess the 5' RACE reads, holding one entry per CDR3 protein. The repertoire includes around 1,500,000 distinct CDR3 sequences, roughly 45% of them detected once, and 7% to 9% sits in the top ten. The CDR3 extends over 15 amino acids. V was trimmed by 4 bases and J by 2 bases, leaving 11 bases between them. CDR1 SNHLY and CDR2 FYNNEI come from the germline V gene. The sequencing input was blood. The TCR comes from a woman aged 18-29 years in good health. The chain carries TRBV2 and TRBJ2-2; D is unclear. CDR3 region: CASSAVAYNTGELFF. DNA for the CDR3: TGTGCCAGCAGTGCCGTGGCGTATAACACCGGGGAGCTGTTTTTT.